This TCR beta chain was captured in a study of T cells in Graves' hyperthyroidism and ophthalmopathy (dated by TCRdb to about 2019). As for the study more broadly: Peripheral blood samples were taken at the time of initial diagnosis, prior to any treatment. After blood sampling, hyperthyroidism patients were treated with methimazole at a starting dose of 30 mg daily, and ophthalmopathy patients were treated with high-dose intravenous methylprednisolone. A discovery cohort of 95 to 100 patients, approximately 45 with Graves' ophthalmopathy and 57 with stable Graves' hyperthyroidism, was used to find distinguishing TCR V-J signatures. In addition, the study compared T-cell repertoires in thyroid tissue and in blood from five to seven Graves' hyperthyroidism patients. The paper reports TCR Vbeta CDR3 sequencing of roughly 140 peripheral blood samples: under 45 ophthalmopathy, fewer than 85 hyperthyroidism and around 17 progressor patients. The approximately 98 discovery patients were randomly divided into training and test sets at a 7:3 ratio. Prospective prediction of ophthalmopathy was tested in an independent validation cohort of approximately 19 hyperthyroidism patients and 17 patients who later progressed to ophthalmopathy.

Trimming removed 5 bases from V and 7 bases from J; the gene matches leave 11 bases unexplained. CDR1 and CDR2, per the germline V gene (reference sequence), are LNHDA and SQIVND. The CDR3 spans 16 residues, from the cysteine through the phenylalanine. The kept DNA is CDR3 alone, 48 bases in frame from the first base. Amplification of TCR beta CDR3 regions was carried out from RNA transcripts. A first-round RT-PCR of the TCR CDR3 used the HTBI primer set with the Qiagen OneStep RT-PCR kit. A second multiplex PCR round built the libraries, followed by size selection and purification. The libraries were sequenced on an Illumina HiSeq2000 using paired-end 100 bp reads. In the source study's methods: SOAPnuke was used to process the raw data, throwing out any read that contained adapters or uncalled bases, had a mean Phred below 15, or lacked an exact constant-primer or identifier match. COPE v1.2.5 was used to merge the high-quality paired reads, and each unique nucleotide sequence was defined as a clonotype. MiTCR v1.1 was used to align clonotypes to the IMGT TRBV, TRBD and TRBJ reference segments. Only V-J combinations with frequency above 0.0001, covering about 99% of repertoires, were analysed. A TCS score was defined as the ratio of F50 (clonal expansion) to E x V (chaos), with BLOSUM62-based TCRdist applied between CDR3 peptides within each V-J. Welch's t-statistics and random forest reduced 500 to 550 V-J features to roughly 13, which were used in a naive Bayes classifier (R e1071). TCRdb cleaned the public reads at Q25 with fastp, built clones with MiXCR and kept in-frame beta chains. Rows are combined by CDR3 protein, so each entry shows the most common genes and DNA. The V and J calls, along with clone size, are taken from TCRdb and not from the paper's own processing. The sample profile shows 450,000 to 650,000 distinct CDR3 sequences; approximately 15% of them were found once. The ten largest clones capture roughly 6.9% of the sample.

Moderately to severely active disease, a Clinical Activity Score of at least 3, a NOSPECS grade of at least 4, and a duration under 3 months were present in ophthalmopathy patients. Exclusion was applied to patients with uncontrolled infections, other autoimmune diseases, pregnancy or lactation. Diagnoses relied on clinical symptoms, serum thyroxine and TRAb, thyroid ultrasound and orbital computed tomography. PBMCs were isolated from more than 9 ml of fresh peripheral blood by Ficoll-Paque density gradient centrifugation. Total RNA was extracted with Trizol reagent, and quality was checked on an Agilent 2100 Bioanalyzer. A few counts support this clonotype. Its antigen specificity is not known. No qualities accompany the bases; no much larger clone lies one base away. Study-wide findings and limitations: Ophthalmopathy was separated from stable hyperthyroidism by a 13 V-J signature model, with 85% to 90% sensitivity and 81% to 83% specificity obtained in cross-validation and 80%/75% obtained in testing. In validation, the model predicted progression to ophthalmopathy with 55% to 71% sensitivity and 72% to 75% specificity, a median of 6.5 months before onset. Blood samples also contained most of the expanded thyroid clonotypes (frequency above 0.001), which suggests that blood repertoires may reflect thyroid immune responses. Sample size was not statistically predetermined, and investigators were not blinded to group allocation.

The receptor's source is a young woman with Graves' ophthalmopathy. The material sequenced was blood. The chain uses TRBV19 and TRBJ1-6, and 7 junctional nucleotides match TRBD1. The CDR3 reads as follows: CASSLPWDSKNSPLHF. The DNA sequence is as follows: TGTGCCAGTAGTCTCCCCTGGGACAGTAAGAATTCACCCCTCCACTTT.